This T cell receptor (beta chain) emerged from a study of blood T cell repertoires in COVID-19 (dated by TCRdb to about 2020). In the study overall: Samples from collaborators originated in the United States, Italy and Spain and spanned both the acute and convalescent phases of COVID-19. A de-identified subject ID, COVID-19 status, age in years and sex were almost always included in the sample metadata. The dataset comprised deeply sampled blood TCRbeta repertoires from subjects exposed to, actively infected with, or recovered from COVID-19. The material from the prospective study consisted of cDNA or gDNA derived from T cells, B-cell-depleted T cells, or PBMCs. The samples were drawn from two sources: the first 160 participants of the ongoing ImmuneRACE study, and 950 to 1,500 subjects contributed by 6 global collaborators. Where available, HLA class I and class II types were obtained from metadata supplied by the sample provider rather than from assay-based typing. The repertoires were released in a freely available public database meant as a resource for research on the immune response to SARS-CoV-2.

General conclusions and limits of the study: How much clinical and demographic metadata was included differed by source and by participant, and the metadata was provided uncurated.

TCRbeta CDR3 regions were amplified from genomic DNA using the immunoSEQ Assay, a bias-controlled multiplex PCR. On the study's bioinformatics: Within the assay, amplification of reference gene primers was used to estimate how many nucleated cells each sample contained. Sequence reads were collapsed and filtered to measure the absolute abundance of every unique TCRbeta CDR3 rearrangement. For each sample, productive Simpson clonality was calculated by taking the square root of Simpson's diversity index across productive rearrangements. The table comes from immuneACCESS by way of TCRdb, which keeps in-frame sequences with V and J called. Part of the clones is missing from these tables; in studies checked, under half for an unresolved V gene and the rest for unknown reasons. The DNA was the basis for D and trimming; V, J and clone size are from that table. The sample table shows 200,000 to 300,000 clones, and 75% to 85% are seen once. The ten largest make up 7.5% to 8% of the sample.

For this clone: Its specific antigen is unknown. The sample holds no much larger clone one base away, and base qualities are not on file.

In Seattle, one collaborating source enrolled patients while the infection was active and tracked those patients longitudinally over the course of disease. Collaborating institutions collected whole blood in K2EDTA tubes following their own protocols. For TCRbeta analysis, collaborators shipped samples as frozen whole blood, isolated PBMCs, or DNA extracted from either of those sample types. Taken from cysteine to phenylalanine, the CDR3 has 13 residues. Only CDR3 DNA remains: 39 bases, in frame from the first base. Trimming removed 3 bases from V and 6 bases from J, leaving 9 bases between the germline ends.

The sequence joins TRBV12-3 or TRBV12-4 to TRBJ2-1, and TRBD1 may be the D gene, going by 5 matching bases. This clonotype was obtained from a woman older than 75 with COVID-19, enrolled during active disease. The sequencing sample was made of peripheral blood. The CDR3 loop reads CASSLAGFNEQFF. The nucleotide sequence is TGTGCCAGCAGTTTGGCAGGGTTCAATGAGCAGTTCTTC.